This T cell receptor (beta chain) appears in the sequencing data of a study of shared clonotypes between healthy human individuals. Worth noting for this clone: Antigen unknown.

The study drew its donors from healthy HIV-negative adults without recent acute infections or vaccinations. The repertoire was sequenced with immunoSEQ multiplex PCR; TCRdb's copy has only in-frame clones and lacks some. The sample includes 1.6 million or so clones, approximately 96% of them seen just once. Study conclusions and caveats: Tissue TCR repertoires likely differ from these blood-only repertoires.

The sequencing sample was made of naive CD4+ T cells sorted from blood. Subset here: CD45RA+ positively selected. The sequence derives from a man younger than 40 in good health.

The CDR3 sequence is CASSDQRGVGEQFF. The DNA for the CDR3 is TGTGCCAGCAGTGACCAGCGGGGGGTCGGAGAGCAGTTCTTC. The chain combines TRBV6-4 with TRBJ2-1, with 9 bases matching TRBD2. The CDR3 covers 14 residues. Germline CDR1 reads MRHNA; CDR2 reads SNTAGT. V shed 2 bases and J 10 bases; nucleotides not matched to a gene: 6.